The 16 T cell receptor beta chains below were found in one sample sequenced in a study of blood T cell repertoires in COVID-19. Some clones are missing from TCRdb's copy, which holds only in-frame ones; the method was immunoSEQ multiplex PCR. The sample includes a few hundred thousand clones, 80% to 85% seen only once; the top ten take less than 3.5%. Sequencing was done on a sample of peripheral blood. The receptor source for this set is a woman aged 18-29 years with acute or convalescent COVID-19.

The chain has TRBV3-1 (or the pseudogene TRBV3-2) and TRBJ1-6; no clear D gene. The CDR3 has 16 amino acids. The germline V gene has CDR1 LGHDT and CDR2 YNNKEL (reference sequence). V lost 4 bases to trimming and J lost 7 bases, with 17 bases between them. The CDR3 sequence: CASSPSQVRKNSPLHF. The CDR3, as DNA: TGTGCCAGCAGCCCGTCTCAGGTCAGGAAGAATTCACCCCTCCACTTT.

This rearrangement joins TRBV19 to TRBJ1-1; the match to TRBD1 covers 8 bases. This CDR3 comprises 16 residues. The trim removed 3 bases at V and 1 base at J, leaving 7 bases unmatched. Germline V gene sequence: CDR1 LNHDA, CDR2 SQIVND (reference sequence). The CDR3, as DNA: TGTGCCAGTAGTATGGTCGGACAGGGCCCGAACACTGAAGCTTTCTTT. Translating gives CASSMVGQGPNTEAFF.

The rearrangement links TRBV2 to TRBJ2-3, with D tentatively TRBD2 (7 bases). In germline, CDR1 is SNHLY, CDR2 FYNNEI. The CDR3 runs 16 residues. V was trimmed by 6 bases and J by 2 bases, leaving 18 bases between them. CDR3 loop: CASRAWGRGDTDTQYF. CDR3 bases: TGTGCCAGCAGGGCATGGGGGAGGGGGGACACAGATACGCAGTATTTT. The whole variable domain, filled in from reference TRBV2 and TRBJ2-3, reads EPEVTQTPSHQVTQMGQEVILRCVPISNHLYFYWYRQILGQKVEFLVSFYNNEISEKSEIFDDQFSVERPDGSNFTLKIRSTKLEDSAMYFCASRAWGRGDTDTQYFGPGTRLTVL.

This clone was seen a few times. The chain employs TRBV30 and TRBJ1-2, with a tentative D call TRBD1 (5 bases). V was shortened by 3 bases and J by 1 base, with 12 bases between the two germline ends. Per the germline V gene, CDR1 is GTSNPN and CDR2 is SVGIG (reference sequence). The CDR3 contains 14 residues. The CDR3 nucleotides read TGTGCCTGGAGGCACTTCAGGGTTAACTATGGCTACACCTTC. Amino acid sequence: CAWRHFRVNYGYTF. The complete variable domain, with remaining parts taken from reference TRBV30 and TRBJ1-2, reads SQTIHQWPATLVQPVGSPLSLECTVEGTSNPNLYWYRQAAGRGLQLLFYSVGIGQISSEVPQNLSASRPQDRQFILSSKKLLLSDSGFYLCAWRHFRVNYGYTFGSGTRLTVV.

This clone is a singleton in its sample. The chain employs TRBV28 and TRBJ2-5; 9 bases agree with TRBD1. CDR3 length equals 13 residues. The V and J ends lost 6 bases and 6 bases, in that order; junction bases with no gene match: 5. The germline V gene has CDR1 MDHEN and CDR2 SYDVKM. CDR3 coding DNA: TGTGCCAGCAGCCAACAGGGGGCACAGACCCAGTACTTC. As protein: CASSQQGAQTQYF.

The chain carries TRBV7-2 and TRBJ2-2; the D gene is possibly TRBD2 (6 bases). Per the germline V gene, CDR1 is SGHTA and CDR2 is FQGNSA. V lost 5 bases and J lost 0, with 7 bases in between. This CDR3 contains 14 residues. For the CDR3, the DNA is TGTGCCAGCAGCGCGGGACCGAACACCGGGGAGCTGTTTTTT. Translated, it gives CASSAGPNTGELFF. Variable domain in full (rest from reference TRBV7-2 and TRBJ2-2): GAGVSQSPSNKVTEKGKDVELRCDPISGHTALYWYRQSLGQGLEFLIYFQGNSAPDKSGLPSDRFSAERTGGSVSTLTIQRTQQEDSAVYLCASSAGPNTGELFFGEGSRLTVL.

V is TRBV12-3 or TRBV12-4 and J is TRBJ2-7; possibly TRBD1 for D (6 bases). The CDR3 covers 13 residues. Deletions cut 3 bases from V and 3 bases from J, with 9 bases between. The CDR3 region is CASSLRGIYEQYF. DNA for the CDR3: TGTGCCAGCAGTTTGAGGGGGATCTACGAGCAGTACTTC.

V and J are TRBV3-1 (or the pseudogene TRBV3-2) and TRBJ2-7, with D perhaps TRBD2 (5 bases). The V end was cut by 0 bases, the J end by 4 bases, with 13 bases between. Germline CDR1 and CDR2: LGHDT and YNNKEL (reference sequence). CDR3 length: 15 amino acids. Written as DNA, the CDR3 is TGTGCCAGCAGCCAAGAATTAGCGCCAAAATACGAGCAGTACTTC. Translated: CASSQELAPKYEQYF.

The V gene is TRBV4-3, the J gene TRBJ2-7, with TRBD2 identical over 7 bases. Germline V gene sequence: CDR1 LGHNA, CDR2 YSLEER. J gave up 0 bases and V 4 bases, and 12 bases lay outside the gene matches. The CDR3 runs 17 residues. CDR3 in DNA: TGCGCCAGCAGCCCCGACCGGGCTAGCGGAGTCTCCTACGAGCAGTACTTC. Translated, it gives CASSPDRASGVSYEQYF.

This chain uses TRBV11-2 with TRBJ2-5; D perhaps matches TRBD2 (5 bases). This CDR3 is 16 amino acids long. Trimming stripped 0 bases from V and 6 bases from J, with 17 bases between. Germline V gives CDR1 SGHAT, CDR2 FQNNGV. The CDR3 protein is CASSLEGLAQPKTQYF. CDR3 DNA: TGTGCCAGCAGCTTAGAAGGGCTAGCTCAGCCGAAGACCCAGTACTTC.

This clone occurred a few times. The chain uses TRBV3-1 (or the pseudogene TRBV3-2) and TRBJ1-3; TRBD1 agrees at 8 bases. V shed 3 bases and J 2 bases; nucleotides not matched to a gene: 6. The CDR3 loop spans 16 amino acids. Germline V CDR1 and CDR2: LGHDT, YNNKEL (reference sequence). The CDR3 here is CASSHRDRTTGNTIYF. DNA for the CDR3: TGTGCCAGCAGCCACAGGGACAGGACCACTGGAAACACCATATATTTT.

There are many counts of this clone. V gene TRBV6-5 combines with J gene TRBJ1-3; D is possibly TRBD1 (6 bases). The CDR3 contains 14 residues. Trimming removed 5 bases from V and 4 bases from J, with 12 bases in between. Germline V CDR1 and CDR2: MNHEY, SVGAGI. CDR3 residues: CASSPQGFGNTIYF. Here the CDR3 DNA reads TGTGCCAGCAGTCCACAGGGCTTCGGAAACACCATATATTTT.

The chain employs TRBV5-8 and TRBJ1-5; the D is unclear. Trimming shortened V by 2 bases and J by 2 bases, and 14 bases separated the two germline ends. CDR3 size: 16 residues. Germline CDR1 and CDR2: SGHTS and YDEGEE. DNA of the CDR3: TGTGCCAGCAGCTTAACCGAAGGGAGGCGCAATCAGCCCCAGCATTTT. Protein product: CASSLTEGRRNQPQHF.

This chain links TRBV5-1 with TRBJ2-3; D might be TRBD1 (6 bases). Trimming pared 0 bases from V and 6 bases from J, leaving 17 bases between. The V gene's germline CDR1 is SGHRS and CDR2 YFSETQ. The CDR3 is made up of 16 amino acids. The CDR3 DNA sequence: TGCGCCAGCAGCTTGGTTGGGACAAGTACCATGGATACGCAGTATTTT. Translated, it gives CASSLVGTSTMDTQYF.

This chain connects TRBV7-6 to TRBJ2-1; maybe TRBD2 (6 bases). Per germline, CDR1 SGHVS and CDR2 FNYEAQ. Trimming left V 0 bases short and J 9 bases short, with 12 bases between. The CDR3 runs 14 residues. CDR3 DNA: TGTGCCAGCAGCTTAGCGCCACTAGCCACTGAGCAGTTCTTC. This encodes CASSLAPLATEQFF.

The chain recombines TRBV14 with TRBJ1-2, with D hard to call. Germline-derived CDR1 and CDR2 are SGHDN and FVKESK. Between the trimmed V and J ends, which lost 1 base and 3 bases, there was a span of 6 bases. CDR3 length: 13 amino acids. CDR3 sequence reads: CASSQGRHYGYTF. The CDR3 coding sequence is TGTGCCAGCAGCCAAGGCAGGCACTATGGCTACACCTTC. Full variable domain (outside the CDR3, taken from reference TRBV14 and TRBJ1-2): EAGVTQFPSHSVIEKGQTVTLRCDPISGHDNLYWYRRVMGKEIKFLLHFVKESKQDESGMPNNRFLAERTGGTYSTLKVQPAELEDSGVYFCASSQGRHYGYTFGSGTRLTVV.